The 28 T cell receptor beta chains given below trace back to one sample, sequenced in a study of OX40 agonist ivuxolimab in advanced cancers. Method: immunoSEQ multiplex PCR; TCRdb's copy keeps in-frame clones and lacks some. Among about 96,000 clones listed, about 90% were seen once. The sequenced sample was CD4+ or CD8+ T cells sorted from blood, obtained in a trial of the OX40 agonist ivuxolimab. The receptors here all came from an adult with an advanced solid tumor such as melanoma, head and neck, liver or kidney cancer.

This clone has just one count. The rearrangement links TRBV19 to TRBJ1-2, with a possible D match to TRBD1 (6 bases). Germline V lookup: CDR1 LNHDA, CDR2 SQIVND (reference sequence). The CDR3 is 16 amino acids. V gave up 4 bases and J gave up 6 bases, with 21 bases separating them. CDR3 protein: CASSTITGLIGDGYTF. Written as DNA, the CDR3 is TGTGCCAGTAGTACTATAACAGGGTTAATCGGGGATGGCTACACCTTC. Filled out from reference TRBV19 and TRBJ1-2, the complete variable domain reads DGGITQSPKYLFRKEGQNVTLSCEQNLNHDAMYWYRQDPGQGLRLIYYSQIVNDFQKGDIAEGYSVSREKKESFPLTVTSAQKNPTAFYLCASSTITGLIGDGYTFGSGTRLTVV.

The chain couples TRBV5-1 to TRBJ2-1; D is perhaps TRBD2 (6 bases). The CDR3 is 16 residues long. Germline V gene sequence: CDR1 SGHRS, CDR2 YFSETQ. V was shortened by 9 bases and J by 0 bases, with 19 bases between the two germline ends. In nucleotides, the CDR3 is TGCGCCACCGCCTACGAAAGCGGGTACTCCTACAATGAGCAGTTCTTC. This gives the protein CATAYESGYSYNEQFF. Together with reference TRBV5-1 and TRBJ2-1, the CDR3 gives the full variable domain: KAGVTQTPRYLIKTRGQQVTLSCSPISGHRSVSWYQQTPGQGLQFLFEYFSETQRNKGNFPGRFSGRQFSNSRSEMNVSTLELGDSALYLCATAYESGYSYNEQFFGPGTRLTVL.

The chain recombines TRBV19 with TRBJ2-7; 8 nucleotides match TRBD1. The CDR3 extends over 15 amino acids. Germline V gene lookup returns CDR1 LNHDA and CDR2 SQIVND (reference sequence). The junction had 4 bases not matched to a gene; V was cut back by 2 bases and J by 1 base. CDR3 sequence: CASSIPGQGSYEQYF. CDR3 sequence (DNA): TGTGCCAGTAGTATACCCGGACAGGGTTCCTACGAGCAGTACTTC.

The V call is TRBV9, the J call TRBJ2-1, with D uncertain. The CDR3 runs 11 residues. Germline-derived CDR1 and CDR2 are SGDLS and YYNGEE. Trimming stripped 4 bases from V and 10 bases from J, with 9 bases between. This chain's CDR3 is CASSSLLEQFF. CDR3 sequence (DNA): TGTGCCAGCAGCTCCTTGTTAGAGCAGTTCTTC.

The chain is built from TRBV19 and TRBJ1-3; TRBD1 is a possible D gene (5 bases). V lost 8 bases to trimming and J lost 1 base, with 9 bases between them. Germline CDR1 is LNHDA and CDR2 is SQIVND (reference sequence). The CDR3 length is 13 residues. CDR3 nucleotides: TGTGCCAGTCGGGGGGTATCTGGAAACACCATATATTTT. It encodes CASRGVSGNTIYF.

This clone was observed once. The CDR3 sequence: CASSFSLGGGTDTQYF. For the CDR3, the DNA is TGTGCCAGCAGTTTCTCACTAGGCGGAGGCACAGATACGCAGTATTTT. V and J are TRBV6-5 and TRBJ2-3, with D possibly being TRBD2 (5 bases). Trimming cost V 4 bases and J 1 base, with 15 bases left between them. The CDR3 loop spans 16 amino acids. CDR1 is MNHEY and CDR2 is SVGAGI in the germline V gene.

The V and J genes are TRBV6-6 and TRBJ2-1; the match to TRBD2 covers 9 bases. The V gene's germline CDR1 is MNHNY and CDR2 SVGAGI (reference sequence). Germline trimming cut 6 bases from V and 13 bases from J; bases unmatched to any gene: 7. This CDR3 has 12 residues. The CDR3 is CASRSGGQTQFF. As DNA, the CDR3 is TGTGCCAGCAGGAGCGGGGGGCAGACCCAGTTCTTC.

V is TRBV7-9 and J is TRBJ2-1, with 8 positions matching TRBD2. Germline CDR1 reads SEHNR; CDR2 reads FQNEAQ (reference sequence). V lost 3 bases and J lost 0; bases outside the gene matches: 7. The CDR3 is 17 residues long. CDR3 sequence (DNA): TGTGCCAGCAGCTTGGACCATAGCGGGGTCTCCTACAATGAGCAGTTCTTC. Its translation: CASSLDHSGVSYNEQFF.

This CDR3 is CAWSSGPRNTEAFF. The CDR3 nucleotides are TGTGCCTGGAGTTCCGGACCGAGGAACACTGAAGCTTTCTTT. The gene calls are TRBV30 and TRBJ1-1; D is ambiguous. Germline loops: CDR1 GTSNPN, CDR2 SVGIG (reference sequence). This CDR3 has 14 residues. V lost 2 bases, J lost 1 base, and 11 bases lay in between.

The V and J genes are TRBV5-1 and TRBJ2-7; TRBD2 matches 11 bases. V shed 4 bases and J 4 bases; nucleotides not matched to a gene: 4. The CDR3 runs 14 residues. From germline, CDR1 is SGHRS and CDR2 YFSETQ. The CDR3 spells CASSPTSGEYEQYF. DNA of the CDR3: TGCGCCAGCAGCCCGACTAGCGGGGAGTACGAGCAGTACTTC.

This clone was observed a handful of times. Compared with germline, one end of the junction differs, possibly owing to a read error. The chain uses TRBV11-1 and TRBJ1-1; no definite D call. The CDR3 is 14 residues long. CDR1 and CDR2 from the germline V gene are SGHAT and FQDESV (reference sequence). The CDR3 spells CASSLGPTTIIGSF. The CDR3 bases are TGTGCCAGCAGCTTAGGGCCCACAACAATAATCGGGTCCTTT.

V is TRBV7-3 and J is TRBJ2-3, with 11 positions matching TRBD2. Germline V CDR1 and CDR2: SGHTA, FQGTGA. Unmatched junction bases numbered 9, after V lost 0 bases and J lost 4 bases. The CDR3 totals 18 residues. For the CDR3, the DNA is TGTGCCAGCAGCTTAACTGCTCCGGGACTAGCGGTTCCAGATACGCAGTATTTT. Its translation: CASSLTAPGLAVPDTQYF.

V usage is TRBV5-4 and J usage is TRBJ1-2; unclear D gene. CDR3 length: 15 amino acids. The germline V and J ends were trimmed by 4 bases and 0 bases, with 13 bases remaining between them. The germline V gene encodes CDR1 SGHNT and CDR2 YYREEE (reference sequence). The chain's CDR3 is CASSLVPGSNYGYTF. CDR3 in DNA: TGTGCCAGCAGCCTCGTTCCGGGATCTAACTATGGCTACACCTTC. The full variable domain, in which reference TRBV5-4 and TRBJ1-2 provide the parts outside the CDR3, is ETGVTQSPTHLIKTRGQQVTLRCSSQSGHNTVSWYQQALGQGPQFIFQYYREEENGRGNFPPRFSGLQFPNYSSELNVNALELDDSALYLCASSLVPGSNYGYTFGSGTRLTVV.

The genes are TRBV6-5 and TRBJ1-2; tentative D call: TRBD1 (6 bases). This CDR3 spans 12 amino acids. Germline CDR1 and CDR2: MNHEY and SVGAGI. The V end was cut by 5 bases, the J end by 5 bases, with 9 bases between. The CDR3 nucleotides are TGTGCCAGCAGTCCGACAGGATATGGCTACACCTTC. It yields the protein CASSPTGYGYTF.

This clone was observed a few times. This chain joins TRBV28 and TRBJ1-2, with D uncertain. The germline V gene has CDR1 MDHEN and CDR2 SYDVKM. Trimming removed 3 bases from V and 4 bases from J, with 6 bases in between. This CDR3 spans 12 amino acids. CDR3 DNA: TGTGCCAGCAGTTTCCCCATCTATGGCTACACCTTC. Translation: CASSFPIYGYTF.

This clone was seen only once. V is TRBV7-3 and J is TRBJ1-1; no definite D call. Between the trimmed V and J ends, which lost 0 bases and 1 base, there was a span of 12 bases. The V gene's germline CDR1 is SGHTA and CDR2 FQGTGA. The CDR3 has 16 amino acids. The CDR3 sequence: CASSLTGDPGNTEAFF. In DNA form, the CDR3 reads TGTGCCAGCAGCTTAACGGGAGATCCGGGGAACACTGAAGCTTTCTTT.

The chain joins TRBV7-8 to TRBJ1-1; D is unclear. Germline V gene lookup returns CDR1 SGHVS and CDR2 FQNEAQ. This CDR3 region has 14 residues. V lost 5 bases and J lost 4, with 14 bases in between. The CDR3 DNA follows: TGTGCCAGCAGCCTAACACGGGTGGGCACTGAAGCTTTCTTT. It is translated as CASSLTRVGTEAFF.

The chain links TRBV28 to TRBJ2-2; 8 bases fit TRBD2. Germline loops: CDR1 MDHEN, CDR2 SYDVKM. V dropped 4 bases and J dropped 5; count of bases not matched to a gene: 9. The CDR3 contains 16 residues. The CDR3 loop is CASSSSGTSKTGELFF. The DNA of the CDR3 is TGTGCCAGCAGTTCCTCCGGGACTAGTAAAACCGGGGAGCTGTTTTTT.

V is TRBV15 and J is TRBJ2-7, with D perhaps matching TRBD1 (6 bases). CDR3 length: 14 residues. Germline V lookup: CDR1 LNHNV, CDR2 YYDKDF (reference sequence). With 0 bases removed from V and 2 bases from J, the gap between germline ends came to 8 bases. The CDR3, as DNA: TGTGCCACCAGCAGAGAAAGGGGGACCTACGAGCAGTACTTC. Its translation is CATSRERGTYEQYF.

The chain recombines TRBV19 with TRBJ2-7, with D hard to call. CDR1 is LNHDA, CDR2 SQIVND, per germline (reference sequence). The CDR3 extends over 11 amino acids. The CDR3 region is CVLWVTYEQYF. The DNA of the CDR3 is TGTGTATTGTGGGTGACCTACGAGCAGTACTTC.

The rearrangement uses TRBV28 and TRBJ2-3; no clear D gene. Looked up from germline, CDR1 is MDHEN and CDR2 is SYDVKM. Deletions cut 10 bases from V and 1 base from J, with 9 bases between. The CDR3 is 12 residues long. CDR3 residues: CATLQGTDTQYF. The CDR3 DNA is TGTGCCACCCTTCAGGGCACAGATACGCAGTATTTT.

The J gene is TRBJ2-3, the V gene TRBV30; D is ambiguous. The CDR3 covers 11 residues. In germline, CDR1 is GTSNPN, CDR2 SVGIG (reference sequence). The V end was cut by 3 bases, the J end by 6 bases, with 7 bases between. CDR3 loop: CAWRSFDTQYF. The DNA of the CDR3 is TGTGCCTGGAGGTCTTTTGATACGCAGTATTTT.

This clone was seen just once. The chain has TRBV5-1 and TRBJ1-1, with D unresolved. Trimming pared 1 base from V and 1 base from J, leaving 5 bases between. The CDR3 consists of 13 residues. Per the germline V gene, CDR1 is SGHRS and CDR2 is YFSETQ. The CDR3: CASSLLGNTEAFF. The CDR3 DNA reads TGCGCCAGCAGCTTGCTGGGGAACACTGAAGCTTTCTTT.

The chain is built from TRBV28 and TRBJ1-5; tentatively, D is TRBD1 (5 bases). The CDR3 extends over 16 amino acids. The germline V and J ends were trimmed by 5 bases and 0 bases, with 14 bases remaining between them. Germline CDR1 and CDR2: MDHEN and SYDVKM. DNA for the CDR3: TGTGCCAGCAGTCCCCGGGGGGGGTCTAGCAATCAGCCCCAGCATTTT. Translating it yields CASSPRGGSSNQPQHF. Full variable domain (rest looked up from reference TRBV28 and TRBJ1-5): DVKVTQSSRYLVKRTGEKVFLECVQDMDHENMFWYRQDPGLGLRLIYFSYDVKMKEKGDIPEGYSVSREKKERFSLILESASTNQTSMYLCASSPRGGSSNQPQHFGDGTRLSIL.

The V and J genes are TRBV19 and TRBJ1-3; no definite D call. The V gene's germline CDR1 is LNHDA and CDR2 SQIVND (reference sequence). V shed 3 bases and J shed 4 bases, with 16 bases lying between them. The CDR3 runs 16 residues. For the CDR3, the DNA is TGTGCCAGTAGTATCCTGACGGAGAGTAGAGGAAACACCATATATTTT. It yields the protein CASSILTESRGNTIYF. Variable domain in full (rest from reference TRBV19 and TRBJ1-3): DGGITQSPKYLFRKEGQNVTLSCEQNLNHDAMYWYRQDPGQGLRLIYYSQIVNDFQKGDIAEGYSVSREKKESFPLTVTSAQKNPTAFYLCASSILTESRGNTIYFGEGSWLTVV.

This clone came up once. The rearrangement joins TRBV7-2 to TRBJ2-3; the D call may be TRBD1 or TRBD2 (5 bases each). Deletions cut 0 bases from V and 2 bases from J, with 9 bases between. The CDR3 spans 15 residues. Germline V gene lookup returns CDR1 SGHTA and CDR2 FQGNSA. CDR3 amino acids: CASSLAGTYTDTQYF. The CDR3 coding sequence is TGTGCCAGCAGCTTAGCGGGGACCTACACAGATACGCAGTATTTT.

V and J are TRBV11-2 and TRBJ1-5; D not resolved. Trimming pared 3 bases from V and 6 bases from J, leaving 18 bases between. CDR3 size: 16 residues. The germline gives CDR1 SGHAT, CDR2 FQNNGV. The DNA for the CDR3 is TGTGCCAGCAGCTTGTCGACCGTCTATCCGAGTCAGCCCCAGCATTTT. Its translation is CASSLSTVYPSQPQHF.

Comments on this clone: One end of the junction does not line up with germline, which may come from a read error. V gene TRBV7-7 combines with J gene TRBJ1-5; D is ambiguous. This CDR3 region has 13 residues. In germline, CDR1 is SSHAT, CDR2 FNYEAQ (reference sequence). DNA for the CDR3: TGTGCTAGCAGCTTAGATTGGGGTCAGCCCCAGCATTTT. Its translation is CASSLDWGQPQHF.